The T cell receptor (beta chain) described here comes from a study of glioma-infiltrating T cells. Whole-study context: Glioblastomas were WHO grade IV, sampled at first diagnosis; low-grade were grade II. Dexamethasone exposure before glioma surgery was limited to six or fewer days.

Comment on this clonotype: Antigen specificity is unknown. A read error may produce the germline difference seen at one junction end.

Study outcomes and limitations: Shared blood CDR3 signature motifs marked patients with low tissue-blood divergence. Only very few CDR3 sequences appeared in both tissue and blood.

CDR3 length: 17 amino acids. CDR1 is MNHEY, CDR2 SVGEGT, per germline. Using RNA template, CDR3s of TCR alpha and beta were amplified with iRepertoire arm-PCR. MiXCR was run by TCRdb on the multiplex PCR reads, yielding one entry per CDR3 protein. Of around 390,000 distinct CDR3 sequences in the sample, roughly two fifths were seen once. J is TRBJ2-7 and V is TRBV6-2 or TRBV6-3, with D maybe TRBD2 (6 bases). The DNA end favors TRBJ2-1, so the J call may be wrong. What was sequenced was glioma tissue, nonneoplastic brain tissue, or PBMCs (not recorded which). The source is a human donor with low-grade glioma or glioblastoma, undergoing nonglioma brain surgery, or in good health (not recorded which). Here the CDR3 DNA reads TGTGCCAGCAGTTCTTTCATGGCGGGGAGCTCCTACAGTGAGCAGTTCTTC. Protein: CASSSFMAGSSYSEQFF.